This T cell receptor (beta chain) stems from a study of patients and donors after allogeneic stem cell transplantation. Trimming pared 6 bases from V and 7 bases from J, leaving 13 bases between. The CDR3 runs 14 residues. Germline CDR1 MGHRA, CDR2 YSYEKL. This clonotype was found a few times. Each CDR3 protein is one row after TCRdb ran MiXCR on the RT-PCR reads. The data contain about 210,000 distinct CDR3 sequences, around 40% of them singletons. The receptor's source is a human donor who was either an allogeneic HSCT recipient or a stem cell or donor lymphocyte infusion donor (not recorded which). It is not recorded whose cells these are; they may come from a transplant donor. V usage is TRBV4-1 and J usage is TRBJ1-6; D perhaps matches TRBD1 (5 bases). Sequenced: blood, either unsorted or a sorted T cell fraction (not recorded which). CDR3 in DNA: TGCGCCAGCAGACCACAGGTAGCAAATTCACCCCTCCACTTT. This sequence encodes CASRPQVANSPLHF.